This T cell receptor (beta chain) was sequenced for a study of response to subunit inactivated influenza vaccine (dated by TCRdb to the late 2010s). A note on the overall study: To follow how T cells responded to a trivalent subunit inactivated influenza vaccine, the researchers relied on deep quantitative profiling of the T cell receptor repertoire.

Inclusive of the bounding cysteine and phenylalanine, the CDR3 is 12 residues long. CDR3 DNA only is kept here, 36 bases in frame from base 1. CDR1 and CDR2, looked up from the germline V gene, are ENHRY and SYGVKD. Trimming takes 7 bases off V and 8 bases off J; junction bases not matched to a gene: 4. General findings and caveats noted by the study authors: According to the authors, only a limited number of new T cells may be recruited by each seasonal influenza vaccination.

Library preparation used RT-PCR. The sequencing machine was an Illumina HiSeq 2500. Through fastp at Q25 and MiXCR, TCRdb rebuilt clones from the public reads, retaining in-frame beta chains. Rows with one shared CDR3 protein collapse into an entry with the most common genes and DNA. Here the sample has 500,000 to 550,000 distinct CDR3 sequences; roughly 25% occur a single time. The ten largest account for 2.5% to 3.5% of the sample. The table lists this clonotype with a few counts. The antigen this receptor binds is unknown. The sample holds no much larger clone one base away, and base qualities are not on file. The sample also formed part of further work on T cells expressing NK-cell markers. Looking at the second paper: TCR beta cDNA libraries were prepared using 5'RACE template switching, which introduced a universal primer site and unique molecular identifiers. In sorted CD3+CD56+NKG2C+, CD3+CD56+NKG2C- and CD3+CD56-NKG2C+ T-cell subsets from several donors, TCR beta-chain repertoires were profiled. Seven of the eight sequenced donors were HCMV-seropositive and one was HCMV-seronegative. In several experiments an anti-gammadeltaTCR antibody was added to restrict sorting to alphabetaTCR-expressing T cells. In several donors, the dominant CD3+CD56+NKG2C+ clonotypes were found to rank among the top 10 CD8+ clonotypes and to make up about 1.0-7.5% of CD8+ T cells. Those dominant clonotypes were again the most abundant among CD3+CD56-NKG2C+ cells in a handful of donors, at about 25-65%. Whether the expanded NKG2C-expressing T cell clones were specific for HCMV antigens was left unclear. Randomly selected healthy volunteers, three men and five women, were used as the eight sequenced donors. To determine HCMV serostatus, a commercial ELISA kit was used to detect HCMV-specific IgG in serum. Peripheral blood mononuclear cells were isolated from blood by Ficoll density gradient centrifugation. CD4+ and CD8+ T cells were isolated from PBMC by magnetic immunoseparation with Miltenyi isolation kits. Synthesis of cDNA was primed from the TCR beta constant segment and was followed by two consecutive PCR amplification steps. Sequencing of the libraries produced 2 x 150 bp reads on Illumina HiSeq 2000/2500, MiSeq or NextSeq. MIGEC was used to demultiplex reads and group the reads by UMI, and MiTCR was used to assemble and quantify clonotypes. To exclude erroneous sequences, any TCR cDNA sequence not supported by at least two reads was discarded. The tcR package was used for downstream repertoire analysis, and clonotypes were matched across fractions by CDR3 nucleotide sequence plus V segment. VDJmatch was used to annotate antigen specificity against VDJdb, with one amino acid substitution in CDR3 allowed.

Specimen: CD4+ T cells sorted from PBMCs, collected roughly 12 days after vaccination. The TCR comes from a man aged 50 or older who received an inactivated influenza vaccine. Donor details come from another sample of the same person, matched by shared clones. The rearrangement joined TRBV10-3 to TRBJ2-1, and 8 junction bases match TRBD1. The DNA reads TGTGCCATCAACCAGGGGGCCGATGAGCAGTTCTTC. It codes for CAINQGADEQFF.